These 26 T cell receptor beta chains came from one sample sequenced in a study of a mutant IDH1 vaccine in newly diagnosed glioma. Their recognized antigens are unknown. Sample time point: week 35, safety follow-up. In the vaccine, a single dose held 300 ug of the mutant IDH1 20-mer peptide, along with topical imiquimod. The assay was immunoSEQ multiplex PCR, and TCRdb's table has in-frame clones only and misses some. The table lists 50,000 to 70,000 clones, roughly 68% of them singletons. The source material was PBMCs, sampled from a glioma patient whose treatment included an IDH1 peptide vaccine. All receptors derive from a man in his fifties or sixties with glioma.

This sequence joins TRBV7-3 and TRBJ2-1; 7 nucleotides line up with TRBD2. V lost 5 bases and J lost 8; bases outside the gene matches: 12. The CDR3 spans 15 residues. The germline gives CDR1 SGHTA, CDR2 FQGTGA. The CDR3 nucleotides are TGTGCCAGCAGCCCCGGACTAGTTCTGGGCTATGAGCAGTTCTTC. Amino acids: CASSPGLVLGYEQFF.

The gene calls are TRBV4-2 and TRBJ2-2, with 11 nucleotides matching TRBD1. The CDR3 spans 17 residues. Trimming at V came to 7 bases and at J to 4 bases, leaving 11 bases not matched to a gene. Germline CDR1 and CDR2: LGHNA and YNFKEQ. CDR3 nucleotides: TGTGCCAGCACCTCGATACGAGGACAGGGGGCCACCGGGGAGCTGTTTTTT. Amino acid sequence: CASTSIRGQGATGELFF.

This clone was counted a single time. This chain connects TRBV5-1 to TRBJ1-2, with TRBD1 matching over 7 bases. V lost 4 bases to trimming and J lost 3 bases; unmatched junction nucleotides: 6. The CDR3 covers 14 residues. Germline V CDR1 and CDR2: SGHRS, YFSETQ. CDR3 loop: CASSPGQPDYGYTF. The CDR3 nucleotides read TGCGCCAGCAGCCCGGGACAGCCTGACTATGGCTACACCTTC.

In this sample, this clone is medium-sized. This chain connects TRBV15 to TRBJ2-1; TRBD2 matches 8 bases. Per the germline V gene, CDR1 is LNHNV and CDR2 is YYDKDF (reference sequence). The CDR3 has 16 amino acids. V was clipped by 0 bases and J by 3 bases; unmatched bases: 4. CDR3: CATSRETGGSYNEQFF. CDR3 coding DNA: TGTGCCACCAGCAGAGAAACGGGGGGGAGCTACAATGAGCAGTTCTTC.

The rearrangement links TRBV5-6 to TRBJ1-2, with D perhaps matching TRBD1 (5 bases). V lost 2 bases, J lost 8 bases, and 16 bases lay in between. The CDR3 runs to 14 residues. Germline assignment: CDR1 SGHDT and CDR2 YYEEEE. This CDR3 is CASSFPGTALGYTF. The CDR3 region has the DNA TGTGCCAGCAGCTTCCCCGGGACGGCCCTGGGCTACACCTTC.

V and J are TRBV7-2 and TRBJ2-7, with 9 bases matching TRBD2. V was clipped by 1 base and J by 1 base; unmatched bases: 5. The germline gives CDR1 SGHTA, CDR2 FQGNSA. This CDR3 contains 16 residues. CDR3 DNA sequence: TGTGCCAGCAGCTTAGAGGGGCTAGCGGGGTCCTACGAGCAGTACTTC. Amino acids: CASSLEGLAGSYEQYF.

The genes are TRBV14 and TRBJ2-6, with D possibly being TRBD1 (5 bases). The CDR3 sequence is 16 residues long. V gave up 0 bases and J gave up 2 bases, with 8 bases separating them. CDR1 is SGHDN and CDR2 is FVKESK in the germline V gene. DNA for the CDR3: TGTGCCAGCAGCCAAGATGTGGGGCCTGGGGCCAACGTCCTGACTTTC. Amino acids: CASSQDVGPGANVLTF.

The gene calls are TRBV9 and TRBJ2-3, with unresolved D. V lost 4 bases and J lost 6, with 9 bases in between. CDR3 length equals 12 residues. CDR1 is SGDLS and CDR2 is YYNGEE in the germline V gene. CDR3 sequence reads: CASSTRRDTQYF. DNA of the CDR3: TGTGCCAGCAGCACCCGGCGGGATACGCAGTATTTT.

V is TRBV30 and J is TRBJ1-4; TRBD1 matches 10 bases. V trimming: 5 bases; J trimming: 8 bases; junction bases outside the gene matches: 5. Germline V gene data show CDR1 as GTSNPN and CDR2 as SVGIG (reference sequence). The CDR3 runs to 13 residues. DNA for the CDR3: TGTGCCTGGGGGGGACAGGGGAAAGAAAAACTGTTTTTT. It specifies CAWGGQGKEKLFF.

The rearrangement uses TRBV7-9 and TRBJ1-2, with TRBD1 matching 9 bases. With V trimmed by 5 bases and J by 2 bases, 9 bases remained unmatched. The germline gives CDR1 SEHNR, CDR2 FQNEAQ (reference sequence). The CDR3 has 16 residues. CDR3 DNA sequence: TGTGCCAGCAGCGCCGGGACAGGGAGGAGAAACTATGGCTACACCTTC. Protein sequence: CASSAGTGRRNYGYTF. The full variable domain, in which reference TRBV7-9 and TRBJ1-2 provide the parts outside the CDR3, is DTGVSQNPRHKITKRGQNVTFRCDPISEHNRLYWYRQTLGQGPEFLTYFQNEAQLEKSRLLSDRFSAERPKGSFSTLEIQRTEQGDSAMYLCASSAGTGRRNYGYTFGSGTRLTVV.

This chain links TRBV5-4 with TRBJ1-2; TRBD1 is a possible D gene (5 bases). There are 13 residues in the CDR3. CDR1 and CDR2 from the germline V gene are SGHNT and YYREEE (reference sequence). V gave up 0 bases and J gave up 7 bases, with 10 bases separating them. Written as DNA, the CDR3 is TGTGCCAGCAGCTTGGAAGGGGAAGGTGGCTACACCTTC. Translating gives CASSLEGEGGYTF.

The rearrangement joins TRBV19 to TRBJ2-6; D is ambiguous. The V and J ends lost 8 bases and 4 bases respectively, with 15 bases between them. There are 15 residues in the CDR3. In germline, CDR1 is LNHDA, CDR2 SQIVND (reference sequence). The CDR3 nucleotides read TGTGCCAGTGCCATTTCCCCGAAGGGGGCCAACGTCCTGACTTTC. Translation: CASAISPKGANVLTF.

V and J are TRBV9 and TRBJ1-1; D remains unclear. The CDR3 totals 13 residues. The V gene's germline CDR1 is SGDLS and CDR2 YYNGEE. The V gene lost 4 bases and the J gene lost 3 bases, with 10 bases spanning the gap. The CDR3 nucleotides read TGTGCCAGCAGCATAACCCCGGACACTGAAGCTTTCTTT. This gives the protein CASSITPDTEAFF.

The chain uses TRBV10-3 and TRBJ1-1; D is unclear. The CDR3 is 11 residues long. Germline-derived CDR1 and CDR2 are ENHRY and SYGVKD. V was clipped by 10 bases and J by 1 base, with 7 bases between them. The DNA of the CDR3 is TGTGCCACTCGGGCGAACACTGAAGCTTTCTTT. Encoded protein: CATRANTEAFF.

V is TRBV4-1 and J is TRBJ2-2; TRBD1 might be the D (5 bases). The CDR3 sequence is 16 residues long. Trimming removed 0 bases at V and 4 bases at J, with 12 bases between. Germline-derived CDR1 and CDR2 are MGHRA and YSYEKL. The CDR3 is CASSQDGAGRTGELFF. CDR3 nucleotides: TGCGCCAGCAGCCAAGATGGGGCCGGACGCACCGGGGAGCTGTTTTTT.

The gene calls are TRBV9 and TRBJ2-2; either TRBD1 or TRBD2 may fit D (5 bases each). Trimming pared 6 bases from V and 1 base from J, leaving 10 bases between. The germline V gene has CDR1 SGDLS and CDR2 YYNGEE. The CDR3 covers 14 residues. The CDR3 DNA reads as TGTGCCAGCACGTGGGGGAAGAACACCGGGGAGCTGTTTTTT. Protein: CASTWGKNTGELFF.

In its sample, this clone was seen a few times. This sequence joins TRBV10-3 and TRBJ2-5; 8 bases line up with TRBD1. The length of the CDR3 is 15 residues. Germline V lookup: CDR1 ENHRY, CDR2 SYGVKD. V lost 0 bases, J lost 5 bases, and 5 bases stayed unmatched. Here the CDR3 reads CAISESAGGEETQYF. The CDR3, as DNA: TGTGCCATCAGTGAGTCCGCAGGGGGCGAGGAGACCCAGTACTTC.

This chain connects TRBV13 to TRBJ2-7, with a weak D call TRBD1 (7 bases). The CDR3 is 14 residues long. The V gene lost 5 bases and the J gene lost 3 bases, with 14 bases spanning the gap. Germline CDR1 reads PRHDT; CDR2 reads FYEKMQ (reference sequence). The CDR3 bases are TGTGCCAGCAGCATTGGGACAGCGGGCTACGAGCAGTACTTC. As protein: CASSIGTAGYEQYF.

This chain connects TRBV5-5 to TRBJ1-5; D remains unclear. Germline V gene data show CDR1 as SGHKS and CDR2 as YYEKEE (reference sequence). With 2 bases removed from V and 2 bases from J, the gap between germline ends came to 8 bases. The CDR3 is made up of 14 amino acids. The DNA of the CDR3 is TGTGCCAGCAGCTTTAACCGGGGCAATCAGCCCCAGCATTTT. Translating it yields CASSFNRGNQPQHF.

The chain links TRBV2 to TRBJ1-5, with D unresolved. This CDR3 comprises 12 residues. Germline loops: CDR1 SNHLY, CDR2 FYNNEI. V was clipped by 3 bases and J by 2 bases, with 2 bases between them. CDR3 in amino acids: CASSDRNQPQHF. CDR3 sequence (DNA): TGTGCCAGCAGTGACCGCAATCAGCCCCAGCATTTT. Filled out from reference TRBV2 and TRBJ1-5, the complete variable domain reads EPEVTQTPSHQVTQMGQEVILRCVPISNHLYFYWYRQILGQKVEFLVSFYNNEISEKSEIFDDQFSVERPDGSNFTLKIRSTKLEDSAMYFCASSDRNQPQHFGDGTRLSIL.

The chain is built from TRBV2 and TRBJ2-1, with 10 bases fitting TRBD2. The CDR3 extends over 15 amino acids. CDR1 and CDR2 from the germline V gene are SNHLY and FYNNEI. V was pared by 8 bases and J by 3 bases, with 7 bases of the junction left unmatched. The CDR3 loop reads CASSSGTSVYNEQFF. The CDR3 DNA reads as TGTGCCAGCTCCTCCGGGACTAGCGTCTACAATGAGCAGTTCTTC.

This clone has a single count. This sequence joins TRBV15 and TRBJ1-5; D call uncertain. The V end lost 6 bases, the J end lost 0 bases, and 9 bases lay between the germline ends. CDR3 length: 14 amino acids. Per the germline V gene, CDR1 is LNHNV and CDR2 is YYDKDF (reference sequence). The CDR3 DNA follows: TGTGCCACCAGTCCGAAGGTTAGCAATCAGCCCCAGCATTTT. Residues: CATSPKVSNQPQHF.

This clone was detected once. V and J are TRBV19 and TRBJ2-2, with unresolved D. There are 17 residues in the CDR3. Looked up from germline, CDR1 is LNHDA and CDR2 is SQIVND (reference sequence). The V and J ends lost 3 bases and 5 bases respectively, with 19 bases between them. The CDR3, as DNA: TGTGCCAGTAGTATCCGAAGTGCACAAGCACGAACCGGGGAGCTGTTTTTT. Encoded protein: CASSIRSAQARTGELFF.

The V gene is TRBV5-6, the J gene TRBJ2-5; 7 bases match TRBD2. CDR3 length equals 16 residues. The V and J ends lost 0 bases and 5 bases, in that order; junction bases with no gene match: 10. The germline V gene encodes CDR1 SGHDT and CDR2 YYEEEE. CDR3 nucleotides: TGTGCCAGCAGCTTGGTAGGGCTAGCGGTATGGGAGACCCAGTACTTC. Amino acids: CASSLVGLAVWETQYF.

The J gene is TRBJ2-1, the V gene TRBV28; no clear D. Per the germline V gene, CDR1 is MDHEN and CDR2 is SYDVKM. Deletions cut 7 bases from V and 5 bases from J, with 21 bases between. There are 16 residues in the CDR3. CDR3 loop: CASTPWMSTEDNEQFF. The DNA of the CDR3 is TGTGCCAGCACCCCTTGGATGAGTACAGAGGACAATGAGCAGTTCTTC.

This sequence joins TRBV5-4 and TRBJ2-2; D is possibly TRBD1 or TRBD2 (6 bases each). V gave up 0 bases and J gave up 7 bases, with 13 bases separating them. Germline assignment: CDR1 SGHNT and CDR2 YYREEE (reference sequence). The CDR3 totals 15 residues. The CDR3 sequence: CASSLGGALSGELFF. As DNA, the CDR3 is TGTGCCAGCAGCTTGGGGGGGGCCTTGAGCGGGGAGCTGTTTTTT.